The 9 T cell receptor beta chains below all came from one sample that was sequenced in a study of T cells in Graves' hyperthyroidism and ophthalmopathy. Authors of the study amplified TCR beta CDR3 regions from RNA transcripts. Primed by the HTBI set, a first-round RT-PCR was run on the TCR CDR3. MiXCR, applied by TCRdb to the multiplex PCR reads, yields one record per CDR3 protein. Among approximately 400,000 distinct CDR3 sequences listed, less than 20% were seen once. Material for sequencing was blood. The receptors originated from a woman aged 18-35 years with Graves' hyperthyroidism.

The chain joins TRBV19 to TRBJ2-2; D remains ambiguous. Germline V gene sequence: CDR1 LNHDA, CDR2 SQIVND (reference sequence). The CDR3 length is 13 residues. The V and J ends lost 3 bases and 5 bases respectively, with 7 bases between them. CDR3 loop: CASSITVTGELFF. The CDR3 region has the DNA TGTGCCAGTAGTATCACTGTTACCGGGGAGCTGTTTTTT.

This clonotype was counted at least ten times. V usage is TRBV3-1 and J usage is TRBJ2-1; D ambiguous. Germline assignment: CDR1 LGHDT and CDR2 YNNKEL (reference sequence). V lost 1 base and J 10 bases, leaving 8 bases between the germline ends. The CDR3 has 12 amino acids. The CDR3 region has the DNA TGTGCCAGCAGCCAAGGTGGGCAGGAGCAGTTCTTC. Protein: CASSQGGQEQFF.

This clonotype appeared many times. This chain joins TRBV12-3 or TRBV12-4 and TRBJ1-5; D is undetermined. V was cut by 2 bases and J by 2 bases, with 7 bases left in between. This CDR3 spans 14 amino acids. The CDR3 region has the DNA TGTGCCAGCAGTTTATCGTGGGGCAATCAGCCCCAGCATTTT. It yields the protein CASSLSWGNQPQHF.

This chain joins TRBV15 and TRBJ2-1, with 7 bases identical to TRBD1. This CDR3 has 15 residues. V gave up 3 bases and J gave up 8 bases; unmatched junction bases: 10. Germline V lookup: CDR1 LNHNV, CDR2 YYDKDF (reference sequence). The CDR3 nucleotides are TGTGCCACCAGCAGGGCGAGGACAGGCGTCTATGAGCAGTTCTTC. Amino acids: CATSRARTGVYEQFF.

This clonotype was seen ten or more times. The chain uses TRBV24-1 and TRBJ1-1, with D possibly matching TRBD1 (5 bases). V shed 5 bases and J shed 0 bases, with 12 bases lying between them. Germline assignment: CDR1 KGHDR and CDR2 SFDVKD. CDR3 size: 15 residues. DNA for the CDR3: TGTGCCACCAGTGCCAACAGGCACATGAACACTGAAGCTTTCTTT. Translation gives CATSANRHMNTEAFF.

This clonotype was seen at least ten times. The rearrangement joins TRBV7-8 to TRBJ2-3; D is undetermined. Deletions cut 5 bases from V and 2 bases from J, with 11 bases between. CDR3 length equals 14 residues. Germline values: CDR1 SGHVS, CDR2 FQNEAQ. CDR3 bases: TGTGCCAGCAGCACACGCTACGACACAGATACGCAGTATTTT. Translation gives CASSTRYDTDTQYF.

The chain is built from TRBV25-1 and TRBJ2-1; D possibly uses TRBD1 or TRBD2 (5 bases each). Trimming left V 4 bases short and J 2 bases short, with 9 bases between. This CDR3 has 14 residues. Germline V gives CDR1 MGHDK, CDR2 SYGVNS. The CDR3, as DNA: TGTGCCAGCAGTGGTGTGGGGGCCTACAATGAGCAGTTCTTC. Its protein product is CASSGVGAYNEQFF.

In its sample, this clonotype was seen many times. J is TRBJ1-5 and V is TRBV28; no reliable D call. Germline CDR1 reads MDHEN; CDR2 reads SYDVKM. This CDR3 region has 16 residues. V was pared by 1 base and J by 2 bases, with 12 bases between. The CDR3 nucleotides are TGTGCCAGCAGTTTATATCGCGAGGCAGGCAATCAGCCCCAGCATTTT. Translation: CASSLYREAGNQPQHF. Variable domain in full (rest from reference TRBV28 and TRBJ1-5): DVKVTQSSRYLVKRTGEKVFLECVQDMDHENMFWYRQDPGLGLRLIYFSYDVKMKEKGDIPEGYSVSREKKERFSLILESASTNQTSMYLCASSLYREAGNQPQHFGDGTRLSIL.

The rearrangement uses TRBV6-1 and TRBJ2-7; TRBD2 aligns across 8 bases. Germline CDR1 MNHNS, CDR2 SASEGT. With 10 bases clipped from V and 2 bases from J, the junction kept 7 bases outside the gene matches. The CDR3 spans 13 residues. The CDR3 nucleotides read TGTGCCACCCGGGAGGGGTCCACCTACGAGCAGTACTTC. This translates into CATREGSTYEQYF.